This section outlines one T cell receptor beta chain sequence together with its context. In each sample, at least 7 million PBMCs were isolated. The data stem from a study of blood T cells in healthy people across ages. A second 7 to 11 cycle PCR used barcoded and J-beta primers. TCRdb passed the 5' RACE reads through MiXCR, listing each CDR3 protein once. The sample contains roughly 800,000 distinct CDR3 sequences, just under 25% of which appear only once. V was cut by 4 bases and J by 5 bases, with 5 bases left in between. Germline lookup yields CDR1 SQVTM and CDR2 ANQGSEA. The CDR3 is 10 amino acids. These data were likewise used in another study, on T cells of mothers and their children.

This chain uses TRBV29-1 with TRBJ1-2; D remains unclear. What was sequenced was blood. The TCR was taken from a boy aged 5-17 years in good health. CDR3 sequence: CSVGPYGYTF. DNA of the CDR3: TGCAGCGTTGGACCGTATGGCTACACCTTC.